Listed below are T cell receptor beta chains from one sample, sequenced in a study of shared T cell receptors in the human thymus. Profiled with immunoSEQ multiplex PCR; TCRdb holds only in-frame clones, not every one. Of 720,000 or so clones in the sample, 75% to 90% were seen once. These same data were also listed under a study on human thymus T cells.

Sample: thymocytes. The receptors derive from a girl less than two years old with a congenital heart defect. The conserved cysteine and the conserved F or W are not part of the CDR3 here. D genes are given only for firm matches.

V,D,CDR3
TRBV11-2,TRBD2,ASSPREGPMY
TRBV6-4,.,ASTNSPMNTEAF
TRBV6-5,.,ASRVGETQY
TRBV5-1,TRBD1,ASSFGDRQGAATDTQY
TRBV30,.,AWRRGNGYT
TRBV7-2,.,ASSLPDSNEQF
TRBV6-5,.,ASSPPGYGYT
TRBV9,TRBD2,ASSVGNSGVDEQY
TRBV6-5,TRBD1,ASRRTGGDSPLH
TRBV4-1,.,ASSWLQGTGQPQH
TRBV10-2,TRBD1,ASRVGTGNTYEQY
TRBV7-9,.,ASSPISYEQY
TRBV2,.,ASKNRENTEAF
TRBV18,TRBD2,ASSPTLAGGPDTQY
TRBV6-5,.,ASSHLGQFMETQY
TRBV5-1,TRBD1,ASSSGTASSYEQY
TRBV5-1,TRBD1,ASSPGTGDNSPLH
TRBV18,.,ASSPFGARTNAPGELF
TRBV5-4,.,ASSWGPDTQY
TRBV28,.,ASSLCRDCNNSPLH
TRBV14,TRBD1,ASSQDILEDRGFPVRDSPLH
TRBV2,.,ASCTPQARATANTEAF
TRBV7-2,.,ASSPVGRQYEQY
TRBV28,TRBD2,ASTSSPGLADQETQY
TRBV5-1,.,ASSLVQGTSGNTIY
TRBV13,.,ASTRKGMTNYGYT